This T cell receptor beta chain was identified during a study of blood T cell repertoires in COVID-19 (dated by TCRdb to 2020 to 2022). Turning to the overall study: Samples from collaborators originated in the United States, Italy and Spain and spanned both the acute and convalescent phases of COVID-19. The prospective study material was composed of cDNA or gDNA derived from T cells, B-cell-depleted T cells, or PBMCs. The dataset comprised deeply sampled blood TCRbeta repertoires from subjects exposed to, actively infected with, or recovered from COVID-19. The repertoires were released in a freely available public database intended as a resource for research on the immune response to SARS-CoV-2. The samples were drawn from the first 160 participants of the ongoing ImmuneRACE study and from 1,254 subjects provided by 6 global collaborators. Nearly every sample came with metadata listing a de-identified subject ID, COVID-19 status, age in years and sex. Where HLA class I and class II types were available, the types were taken from metadata supplied by the sample provider, not from assay-based typing. The investigation overall reported the following: How much clinical and demographic metadata was included differed by source and by participant, and the metadata was provided uncurated.

The immunoSEQ Assay, a bias-controlled multiplex PCR, was used to amplify TCRbeta CDR3 regions from genomic DNA. Per the authors' processing: The number of nucleated cells in each sample was estimated from the amplification of reference gene primers within the assay. To quantify the absolute abundance of each unique TCRbeta CDR3 rearrangement, sequence reads were collapsed and filtered. Productive Simpson clonality was computed per sample as the square root of Simpson's diversity index over productive rearrangements. TCRdb took over this immuneACCESS table, retaining in-frame rearrangements with V and J assigned. Such tables are incomplete; in checked studies, under half of the missing clones stem from an unresolved V gene, and the remainder is unexplained. That table gives V, J and clone size, and the DNA gave D and trimming. In all, the sample holds 93,000 or so clones, and over 85% of those were seen once. The ten biggest clones cover roughly 17% of the sample.

The collaborating institutions used their own protocols to collect whole blood in K2EDTA tubes. For TCRbeta analysis, collaborators shipped samples as frozen whole blood, isolated PBMCs, or DNA extracted from either of those sample types. CDR1 and CDR2 are read off the germline V gene as SGHDN and FVKESK. From cysteine to phenylalanine, the CDR3 is 15 amino acids long. Only the CDR3 region is kept as DNA, spanning 45 bases read in frame from base 1. The junction shows trimming of 4 bases on V and 2 bases on J, plus 15 bases between the germline ends. About this clone itself: The antigen this receptor binds is unknown. Per-nucleotide qualities are absent, and no much larger clonotype sits a single base away.

The rearranged chain carries TRBV14 and TRBJ2-7, with a tentative D gene TRBD1 over 5 matching bases. The sequenced material came from peripheral blood. The sequence was collected from a woman of 80 years or more in a cohort sampled during active COVID-19. The DNA sequence is given as TGTGCCAGCAGCCGAAAAGGGGCGTCCACCTACGAGCAGTACTTC. It codes for CASSRKGASTYEQYF.